This section outlines one T cell receptor beta chain sequence together with its context. There is no known antigen for this receptor. The entry originates in a study of cytomegalovirus exposure and HLA in healthy donors (dated by TCRdb to about 2017). A note on the overall study: An earlier analysis of some 550 of the donors reported roughly 270 Gb of sequence data and 100 million to 130 million unique TCR beta sequences from roughly 180 million T cells. An early release covering 500 to 750 HLA-typed donors comprised approximately 290 gigabases of sequencing data and approximately 80 million unique TCR sequences. Among the roughly 400 genotyped donors, about 83% belonged to the genetic ancestry cluster associated with self-reported Caucasian donors. The study aimed to test whether cataloging public T cell receptors could reveal signatures of past pathogen exposure. The study used immunosequencing to profile the T cell repertoires of several hundred subjects and linked those repertoires to cytomegalovirus serostatus. In addition to the first cohort of around 670 subjects, a separate validation cohort of some 120 different subjects was used. The study combined high-throughput TCR immunosequencing, statistical association of individual TCRs with disease status, and machine learning to predict cytomegalovirus infection status. To study patterns of TCR occurrence, a later analysis re-analyzed previously published TCR beta repertoires from 600 to 750 donors and added high-resolution HLA genotyping. In the later analysis, no new phenotypic data were used to find candidate immune exposures; instead, reliance was placed on TCR beta sequences and their occurrence across donors. An earlier analysis of a few hundred of the donors applied high-throughput TCR beta sequencing to assess whether each TCR beta V gene segment acted as functional or pseudogenic. Alongside the repertoire data, information on donor age, sex, ethnicity and CMV serostatus was compiled. A later genetic analysis used genome-wide SNP genotypes for about 60% of the 666 donors, treating that subset as a discovery cohort. Every repertoire in the discovery cohort had been generated on one and the same sequencing platform. Both class I and class II loci were covered by HLA typing, at four-digit resolution. Typing coverage varied by locus: roughly 629-630 donors for A, B, C, DRB1 and DQB1; about 520 for DQA1; about 600 for DPA1; fewer than 480 for DPB1. Because of strong linkage in the cohort, five DR-DQ haplotypes were treated as single units for association and clustering. Across approximately 400 genotyped donors of the cohort, an average of approximately 220,000 unique TCR beta nucleotide sequences per donor were sequenced, and roughly a sixth of those sequences were non-productive.

CDR1 MNHEY and CDR2 SMNVEV were looked up in the germline V gene (reference sequence). The CDR3, cysteine through phenylalanine, is 13 amino acids long. Only the CDR3 part of the read is kept: 39 bases, read in frame from the first base. Trimming at the junction amounts to 2 bases on V and 6 bases on J, and the germline ends lie 11 bases apart. Results the study describes overall, beyond this receptor: Over 15 rarely observed V segments, including chromosome 9 orphons, were excluded from the earlier analysis of approximately 500 of the donors because counts were too low. According to the authors, the approach could potentially be generalized to other disease states and immunological phenotypes. Presence/absence analyses assumed roughly uniform sequencing depth across donors, an assumption that may not hold. Immune exposure information for the cohort was limited to CMV serostatus. A later analysis found that most CMV-associated TCR beta chains appeared HLA-restricted, with HLA associations seemingly driven largely by CMV exposure. The sequencing pipeline was judged likely to have produced a cluster of highly shared sequence variants as a technical artifact. In a later analysis, TCR association rates were found to vary across HLA loci, with the most associated TCRs seen for DRB1 alleles and the fewest for HLA-C alleles. In a later genetic analysis, a missense DCLRE1C variant was associated with V-gene and J-gene trimming of TCR beta chains, and the association was replicated in an independent cohort. In a later analysis, HLA-associated TCR beta chains showed more clonal expansion and lower generation probabilities than non-associated chains that were equally common. A further reported finding was that TCR beta sequences accurately predicted the HLA-A and HLA-B alleles for most subjects in the first cohort. The study listed 150 to 200 TCR beta chains as associated with cytomegalovirus. When HLA alleles, especially DR and DQ, strongly co-occurred, TCR associations were difficult to assign to individual alleles. The cohort was sequenced for TCR beta chains only, and without alpha or paired-chain data the features that could be detected were limited. Compared with the roughly 700-donor mean, donors in an Asian-associated ancestry cluster had fewer N-insertions in productive TCRs, according to a later genetic analysis. While some public TCRs were present in many individuals, most TCR sequences turned up only very rarely across donors. In a later analysis, several top co-occurrence clusters were reported to appear linked to parvovirus B19, influenza, CMV and Epstein-Barr virus. At a false discovery rate of 0.05, a later analysis linked about 16,000 TCR beta sequences to specific HLA alleles. Three of the identified cytomegalovirus-associated TCR beta chains were confirmed in vitro to be specific for cytomegalovirus antigens. In an earlier analysis of roughly 560 of the donors, most TCR beta V segments were observed in productive rearrangements about 87% or about 30% of the time, broadly matching IMGT annotations. Because HLA typing was unavailable for some donors at each locus, only the typed subset was used in association tests. The classifier was reported to diagnose cytomegalovirus status with high specificity and sensitivity in both the original cohort and the validation cohort. Correlated functional status among segregating V segments might be attributable to linkage disequilibrium, but an unknown experimental factor could not be ruled out. Some IMGT-functional V segments, including TRBV6-2 and TRBV6-3, could not be told apart with the 87-base-pair reads, so those segments were excluded.

The cohort was made up of under 800 healthy bone marrow donors. At the time of sampling, every cohort member was nominally healthy, though immune exposures that went unrecorded were likely present. The donor tested CMV seronegative and was one of the 352 seronegative cohort members. Every donor gave a peripheral blood sample, and the peripheral blood mononuclear cells from that sample were used for TCR beta sequencing. Genomic DNA was extracted from the blood cell samples with the Qiagen DNeasy Blood Extraction Kit. Libraries were constructed by the immunoSEQ multiplex PCR assay. For the multiplex PCR, a mixture combining 60 forward primers for TCR Vbeta segments and 13 reverse primers for TCR Jbeta segments was used. Amplification of the CDR3 region of rearranged TCR beta genes was performed with a multiplex PCR assay on genomic DNA. The Illumina HiSeq System was used to sequence the amplified TCR beta libraries as 87-base-pair reads. In the authors' own workflow: A later analysis counted approximately 84 million unique TCR beta chains across the 550 to 800 repertoires, and approximately 11 million of these chains were shared by at least two donors. To remove PCR and sequencing errors, raw reads were error-corrected and collapsed into unique sequences using a nearest-neighbor algorithm that merged closely related sequences. Alignment of CDR3 sequences to IMGT reference sequences was used to assign V, D and J gene segments. For a sequence to be retained, a match of at least six nucleotides to both a V gene segment and a J gene segment was required. A rearrangement counted as productive if the CDR3 had no stop codons and remained in frame with V and J, and every other rearrangement counted as non-productive. Following IMGT convention, CDR3 was defined as the stretch from the second conserved V-encoded cysteine to the conserved J-encoded phenylalanine. Sequences without an unambiguous match to a single V gene segment were excluded from the earlier analysis of several hundred of the donors. In an earlier analysis of several hundred of the donors, V segments were called functional above 56.7% productive rearrangements and were called segregating when the between-donor standard deviation exceeded 5%. A statistical classification framework was built for diagnosing cytomegalovirus status from the catalog of TCR beta chain sequences. A later analysis assigned V and J genes by comparing TCR nucleotide sequences with IMGT/GENE-DB human TR gene sequences. Using the TCRdist pipeline, a later analysis assigned CDR3 sequences along with most-parsimonious VDJ recombination scenarios. A later analysis defined each TCR beta chain by its CDR3 amino acid sequence plus V-gene family, and excluded reads lacking a unique V-gene family. As a way to deal with suspected cross-contamination and a sequencing artifact, a later analysis dropped nearly 600 nucleotide sequences that were highly shared and had low generation probability. In a later analysis, a clonal expansion index for each public chain was calculated from normalized within-repertoire ranks of inferred template counts. In a later analysis, generation probabilities were computed using a VDJ recombination model fitted to out-of-frame rearrangements, and the results were checked against IGoR. Hypergeometric tests were used in a later analysis to score TCR-TCR, TCR-HLA and TCR-CMV co-occurrence, with a repertoire-size bias correction applied to the TCR pairs. In a later analysis, false discovery rates were estimated by permuting HLA or CMV assignments 20 times. In a later analysis, co-occurring TCRs were grouped with DBSCAN, and TCRdist sequence similarity was added when clustering was performed within HLA-allele-positive subsets. Repertoires with fewer than 30,000 or more than 120,000 public chains, plus five repertoires with anomalous nucleotide sharing, were excluded from co-occurrence clustering. TCRdb provides this immuneACCESS table in a form limited to in-frame rearrangements. Some clones are lacking; in checked studies, under half of them reflect an unresolved V gene, and why the rest are absent is not known. The V and J calls and clone size come from that table; D and trimming were worked out from the DNA. The sample table gives approximately 93,000 clones. The ten largest account for roughly 3.5% of the sample.

The clonotype originates from a woman aged 30 to 39 in good health and CMV-seronegative. The rearranged chain carries TRBV27 and TRBJ2-7; the D gene cannot be resolved reliably. Sample: PBMCs. The DNA sequence is TGTGCCAGCAGTTTAAGTCACGGTCGCGAGCAGTACTTC. Protein translation: CASSLSHGREQYF.